One sample yielded the 22 T cell receptor beta chains listed below, sequenced in a study of shared T cell receptors in the human thymus. The protocol was immunoSEQ multiplex PCR, while the TCRdb copy is restricted to in-frame clones and leaves out a portion. The table records 640,000 or so clones, over 75% of them present only once. The sample also formed part of further work on human thymus T cells.

The sequenced sample consisted of thymocytes. The receptors were sampled from a boy less than two years old with a congenital heart defect.

The V and J genes are TRBV2 and TRBJ2-5; weak D call: TRBD2 (6 bases). V was pared by 7 bases and J by 5 bases, with 14 bases between. The CDR3 loop spans 13 amino acids. Germline assignment: CDR1 SNHLY and CDR2 FYNNEI. In DNA form, the CDR3 reads TGTGCCAGCATTACGGGAGTAGGGGAGACCCAGTACTTC. Its protein product is CASITGVGETQYF.

This clone was recorded only once. The chain employs TRBV14 and TRBJ1-1; 9 bases are shared with TRBD1. The junction had 8 bases not matched to a gene; V was cut back by 4 bases and J by 8 bases. Germline V lookup: CDR1 SGHDN, CDR2 FVKESK. The CDR3 runs to 14 residues. CDR3 bases: TGTGCCAGCAGCCCCGGGACAGGGCCATTGGAAGCTTTCTTT. This gives the protein CASSPGTGPLEAFF.

Notes on this clone: An end of the junction does not agree with germline; a read error may underlie this. The chain carries TRBV20-1 and TRBJ1-2, with D possibly matching TRBD1 (6 bases). Looked up from germline, CDR1 is DFQATT and CDR2 is SNEGSKA (reference sequence). The CDR3 totals 11 residues. CDR3 protein: CSARDQTGFAF. DNA of the CDR3: TGCAGTGCTCGTGACCAGACAGGCTTCGCCTTC.

V usage is TRBV28 and J usage is TRBJ2-7; D is uncertain. The germline CDR1 and CDR2 sequences are MDHEN and SYDVKM. CDR3 length: 13 amino acids. The germline V and J ends were trimmed by 6 bases and 1 base, with 10 bases remaining between them. CDR3 region: CASRRSDSYEQYF. The CDR3 nucleotides read TGTGCCAGCAGGAGATCTGATTCCTACGAGCAGTACTTC. Filled out from reference TRBV28 and TRBJ2-7, the complete variable domain reads DVKVTQSSRYLVKRTGEKVFLECVQDMDHENMFWYRQDPGLGLRLIYFSYDVKMKEKGDIPEGYSVSREKKERFSLILESASTNQTSMYLCASRRSDSYEQYFGPGTRLTVT.

The V gene is TRBV5-8, the J gene TRBJ1-5; TRBD1 matches 12 bases. V lost 1 base and J lost 6; bases outside the gene matches: 5. This CDR3 region has 16 residues. The germline CDR1 and CDR2 sequences are SGHTS and YDEGEE. CDR3 coding DNA: TGTGCCAGCAGCTTGCCAGGGACAGGGGGCAGTCAGCCCCAGCATTTT. Protein product: CASSLPGTGGSQPQHF. Full variable domain (rest looked up from reference TRBV5-8 and TRBJ1-5): EAGVTQSPTHLIKTRGQQATLRCSPISGHTSVYWYQQALGLGLQFLLWYDEGEERNRGNFPPRFSGRQFPNYSSELNVNALELEDSALYLCASSLPGTGGSQPQHFGDGTRLSIL.

This clone was detected only a few times. The V call is TRBV13, the J call TRBJ1-1; 8 nucleotides match TRBD1. The CDR3 extends over 16 amino acids. With 5 bases clipped from V and 1 base from J, the junction kept 9 bases outside the gene matches. Germline-derived CDR1 and CDR2 are PRHDT and FYEKMQ (reference sequence). CDR3: CASSPTGTGENTEAFF. The CDR3 nucleotides read TGTGCCAGCAGCCCGACGGGGACAGGAGAGAACACTGAAGCTTTCTTT.

The chain couples TRBV9 to TRBJ2-2, with 8 positions matching TRBD1. In germline, CDR1 is SGDLS, CDR2 YYNGEE. V was clipped by 3 bases and J by 5 bases; unmatched bases: 12. This CDR3 has 17 residues. DNA of the CDR3: TGTGCCAGCAGCGCCCACCTCGGACAGGGCAATACCGGGGAGCTGTTTTTT. Protein sequence: CASSAHLGQGNTGELFF. The whole variable domain, filled in from reference TRBV9 and TRBJ2-2, reads DSGVTQTPKHLITATGQRVTLRCSPRSGDLSVYWYQQSLDQGLQFLIQYYNGEERAKGNILERFSAQQFPDLHSELNLSSLELGDSALYFCASSAHLGQGNTGELFFGEGSRLTVL.

The chain couples TRBV4-2 to TRBJ2-7, with 7 bases that match TRBD2. The ends lost 1 base at V and 6 bases at J; junction bases unmatched: 6. The CDR3 runs 14 residues. CDR1 is LGHNA, CDR2 YNFKEQ, per germline. The CDR3 protein is CASSQGTRLLEQYF. CDR3 coding DNA: TGTGCCAGCAGCCAAGGGACTAGACTCCTCGAGCAGTACTTC.

V usage is TRBV5-1 and J usage is TRBJ1-2, with 7 bases aligning to TRBD1. This CDR3 contains 15 residues. J lost 1 base, V lost 4 bases, and 7 bases had no gene match. Germline CDR1 and CDR2: SGHRS and YFSETQ. CDR3 nucleotide sequence: TGCGCCAGCAGCCTGGGGACAGCCTTTAACTATGGCTACACCTTC. It is translated as CASSLGTAFNYGYTF.

The V call is TRBV5-1, the J call TRBJ1-2; 9 bases align to TRBD1. Germline V gene data show CDR1 as SGHRS and CDR2 as YFSETQ. The CDR3 is 17 residues long. V lost 4 bases, J lost 0 bases, and 10 bases stayed unmatched. The CDR3 DNA reads as TGCGCCAGCAGCCCCGGGAGACAGGGGGTCCCTAACTATGGCTACACCTTC. This codes for CASSPGRQGVPNYGYTF.

The chain joins TRBV19 to TRBJ2-3, with 14 bases that match TRBD2. Germline V gene data show CDR1 as LNHDA and CDR2 as SQIVND (reference sequence). The CDR3 loop spans 16 amino acids. J lost 5 bases, V lost 5 bases, and 6 bases had no gene match. The CDR3 sequence: CASSEGLAGERDTQYF. CDR3 nucleotide sequence: TGTGCCAGTAGTGAGGGACTAGCGGGAGAGAGAGATACGCAGTATTTT.

The chain recombines TRBV29-1 with TRBJ1-2; perhaps TRBD1 as D (6 bases). CDR1 SQVTM and CDR2 ANQGSEA come from the germline V gene. This CDR3 region has 12 residues. Trimming took 6 bases from V and 3 from J, leaving 11 bases between them. The CDR3 spells CSVSDRYYGYTF. In DNA form, the CDR3 reads TGCAGCGTCTCGGACAGATACTATGGCTACACCTTC.

This clone was found a few times. Here the CDR3 reads CASRYRGSNEQYF. CDR3 nucleotides: TGTGCCAGTAGGTACCGGGGTTCCAACGAGCAGTACTTC. The chain links TRBV19 to TRBJ2-7, with D perhaps TRBD2 (5 bases). This CDR3 region has 13 residues. Germline-derived CDR1 and CDR2 are LNHDA and SQIVND (reference sequence). V was clipped by 6 bases and J by 5 bases, with 14 bases between them.

The chain uses TRBV6-5 and TRBJ1-2, with 7 bases identical to TRBD1. This CDR3 comprises 15 residues. The germline V gene encodes CDR1 MNHEY and CDR2 SVGAGI. V lost 0 bases to trimming and J lost 7 bases; unmatched junction nucleotides: 8. In nucleotides, the CDR3 is TGTGCCAGCAGTTACTCGACAGGGACTGCCGCTGGCTACACCTTC. Translated, it gives CASSYSTGTAAGYTF.

This clone has just a few counts. V and J are TRBV28 and TRBJ1-3; 12 bases are a match to TRBD1. The V gene end was trimmed by 7 bases and the J gene end by 0 bases; junction bases not matched to a gene: 7. From germline, CDR1 is MDHEN and CDR2 SYDVKM. The CDR3 extends over 17 amino acids. The CDR3 reads CASTGDRGRSSGNTIYF. The CDR3 nucleotides read TGTGCCAGCACAGGGGACAGGGGGCGTAGCTCTGGAAACACCATATATTTT.

This clone occurred once. The chain links TRBV6-5 to TRBJ2-7, with TRBD2 matching over 7 bases. The germline gives CDR1 MNHEY, CDR2 SVGAGI. V gave up 6 bases and J gave up 1 base; unmatched junction bases: 9. This CDR3 comprises 15 residues. The DNA of the CDR3 is TGTGCCAGCAGCACCGCGGGAGCCGCATCCTACGAGCAGTACTTC. It codes for CASSTAGAASYEQYF.

This clone was detected only a few times. This rearrangement joins TRBV9 to TRBJ2-3; D might be TRBD2 (6 bases). This CDR3 has 16 amino acids. Germline V lookup: CDR1 SGDLS, CDR2 YYNGEE. V was trimmed by 0 bases and J by 4 bases, leaving 15 bases between them. Here the CDR3 reads CASSVGTSCNSDTQYF. The CDR3 bases are TGTGCCAGCAGCGTAGGCACTAGCTGTAACTCAGATACGCAGTATTTT.

The V call is TRBV7-9, the J call TRBJ2-3; unclear D gene. Germline CDR1 and CDR2: SEHNR and FQNEAQ (reference sequence). CDR3 size: 15 residues. Trimming stripped 1 base from V and 1 base from J, with 9 bases between. The CDR3 DNA reads TGTGCCAGCAGCTTAGTCAGCGCCGGCACAGATACGCAGTATTTT. Protein: CASSLVSAGTDTQYF.

This clone was seen more than once but under ten times. The rearrangement links TRBV19 to TRBJ2-3, with D unresolved. CDR1 is LNHDA and CDR2 is SQIVND in the germline V gene (reference sequence). V was pared by 1 base and J by 0 bases, with 14 bases between. The CDR3 runs to 17 residues. The DNA of the CDR3 is TGTGCCAGTAGTATAGGAGCAGCTGGGCTAAGCACAGATACGCAGTATTTT. Encoded protein: CASSIGAAGLSTDTQYF.

The chain is built from TRBV5-4 and TRBJ2-5, with TRBD2 matching 7 bases. CDR3 length: 16 residues. Per germline, CDR1 SGHNT and CDR2 YYREEE (reference sequence). V shed 4 bases and J 1 base; nucleotides not matched to a gene: 10. As DNA, the CDR3 is TGTGCCAGCAGCCGCCATCCCTTAGCGGGCCAAGAGACCCAGTACTTC. Its protein is CASSRHPLAGQETQYF.

V is TRBV6-1 and J is TRBJ2-3; tentatively, D is TRBD1 (6 bases). This CDR3 region has 16 residues. V lost 2 bases and J 5 bases, leaving 17 bases between the germline ends. Germline loops: CDR1 MNHNS, CDR2 SASEGT. CDR3 coding DNA: TGTGCCAGCAGTGAATCCAGGGGACCCCCCGGAGATACGCAGTATTTT. Translation: CASSESRGPPGDTQYF.

The chain links TRBV5-1 to TRBJ2-7; 9 nucleotides line up with TRBD2. V dropped 4 bases and J dropped 5; count of bases not matched to a gene: 7. CDR1 and CDR2 from the germline V gene are SGHRS and YFSETQ. This CDR3 contains 14 residues. CDR3 protein: CASSPSGIVNEQYF. For the CDR3, the DNA is TGCGCCAGCAGCCCTAGCGGGATAGTCAACGAGCAGTACTTC. The full variable domain, completed using reference TRBV5-1 and TRBJ2-7, is KAGVTQTPRYLIKTRGQQVTLSCSPISGHRSVSWYQQTPGQGLQFLFEYFSETQRNKGNFPGRFSGRQFSNSRSEMNVSTLELGDSALYLCASSPSGIVNEQYFGPGTRLTVT.